Following are 2 T cell receptor beta chains from one sample sequenced in a study of beta chain features in type 1 diabetes. Points from the study as a whole: There was a moderate but significant shortening of TCRB CDR3s in all four CD4+ subsets of Type 1 diabetes patients.

Antigens of these TCRs are unknown. Every bit of the isolated RNA underwent reverse transcription, so sequencing read expressed TCRB transcripts. The method was immunoSEQ multiplex PCR; TCRdb's version includes in-frame clones alone and lacks a portion of them. The table shows roughly 300,000 clones, with approximately 10% occurring only once. The sample taken for sequencing was central memory CD4+ T cells from blood. The origin of the receptors is a man younger than 40 with type 1 diabetes.

J is TRBJ2-5 and V is TRBV7-9; D gene uncertain. CDR1 SEHNR and CDR2 FQNEAQ come from the germline V gene (reference sequence). The CDR3 totals 15 residues. Trimming took 5 bases from V and 5 from J, leaving 18 bases between them. The CDR3 nucleotides are TGTGCCAGCAGCCCCCGGTCTAGTCTCGTCGAGACCCAGTACTTC. Its translation is CASSPRSSLVETQYF.

The V gene is TRBV7-2, the J gene TRBJ2-2; a weak D match, TRBD2 (6 bases). CDR3 length: 14 amino acids. The V end lost 4 bases, the J end lost 0 bases, and 6 bases lay between the germline ends. The germline CDR1 and CDR2 sequences are SGHTA and FQGNSA. CDR3 nucleotide sequence: TGTGCCAGCAGCTGGACTACGAACACCGGGGAGCTGTTTTTT. The encoded protein is CASSWTTNTGELFF.